This T cell receptor (beta chain) emerged from a study of T cell responses to AZD1222 COVID-19 vaccine. Findings and limits, study-wide: Spike-specific TCR breadth and depth went up after people got two AZD1222 doses. White British people made up most donors, females outnumbered males, and clonal diversity was possibly underestimated. Repertoire sampling was restricted to post-peak T cell response timepoints.

To note about this clone: The antigen remains undetermined.

V was clipped by 5 bases and J by 7 bases; unmatched bases: 10. The CDR3 is 16 amino acids. Germline V gives CDR1 SSHAT, CDR2 FNYEAQ (reference sequence). Profiling relied on immunoSEQ multiplex PCR, and the TCRdb table lists in-frame clones only, not all of them. The data contain 150,000 to 200,000 clones, around 90% of them singletons. J is TRBJ2-1 and V is TRBV7-7, with 11 nucleotides matching TRBD2. This clonotype originated in an adult in good health. The specimen was peripheral blood, collected on day 0 of AZD1222 vaccination. The CDR3 region has the DNA TGTGCCAGCAGCCCAGTAGCGGGGGGGCCTGGGAATGAGCAGTTCTTC. Its translation: CASSPVAGGPGNEQFF.